Listed below are T cell receptor beta chains from one sample, sequenced in a study of T cells in Graves' hyperthyroidism and ophthalmopathy. In TCRdb, the multiplex PCR reads were re-called with MiXCR into one record per CDR3 protein. The repertoire has 560,000 or so distinct CDR3 sequences, more than 45% of them found once; the top ten carry nearly 8.5%. The material sequenced was peripheral blood or thyroid tissue (not recorded which). These receptors all come from a woman between 18 and 29 years old with Graves' hyperthyroidism. Both conserved end residues are part of each CDR3. A D gene is named only where the DNA matches it firmly. Rows may omit the clone size; those that give it use once, few, many or a size class.

cdr3_aa: CASRASLKETQYF
cdr3_nt: TGTGCCAGCAGGGCCTCTTTGAAAGAGACCCAGTACTTC
d_call: NA
clone_size: NA
j_call: TRBJ2-5
v_call: TRBV5-4

cdr3_aa: CASSFLPASSSGNTF
cdr3_nt: TGTGCCAGCAGCTTCCTCCCAGCTTCGAGCTCTGGAAACACCTTC
d_call: NA
clone_size: NA
j_call: TRBJ1-2
v_call: TRBV7-9

cdr3_aa: CSAPSGGEKLFF
cdr3_nt: TGCAGTGCACCGAGCGGGGGCGAAAAACTGTTTTTT
d_call: NA
clone_size: many
j_call: TRBJ1-4
v_call: TRBV20-1

cdr3_aa: CSVQTGTGYTF
cdr3_nt: TGCAGCGTCCAGACAGGGACTGGCTACACCTTC
d_call: TRBD1
clone_size: NA
j_call: TRBJ1-2
v_call: TRBV29-1

cdr3_aa: CGASRGPNTEAFF
cdr3_nt: TGCGGTGCTAGCAGGGGGCCGAACACTGAAGCTTTCTTT
d_call: TRBD1
clone_size: NA
j_call: TRBJ1-1
v_call: TRBV20-1

cdr3_aa: CASSYSRDRTYEQYF
cdr3_nt: TGTGCCAGCAGTTACTCGAGGGACAGAACCTACGAGCAGTACTTC
d_call: TRBD1
clone_size: few
j_call: TRBJ2-7
v_call: TRBV6-6

cdr3_aa: CAWSVEIRGEQYF
cdr3_nt: TGTGCCTGGAGTGTAGAGATTAGAGGCGAGCAGTACTTC
d_call: NA
clone_size: once
j_call: TRBJ2-7
v_call: TRBV30

cdr3_aa: CSARSGETQYF
cdr3_nt: TGCAGCGCCCGCTCCGGGGAGACCCAGTACTTC
d_call: NA
clone_size: NA
j_call: TRBJ2-5
v_call: TRBV29-1

cdr3_aa: CASSQQFRDYEQYF
cdr3_nt: TGCGCCAGCAGCCAACAATTCAGGGACTACGAGCAGTACTTC
d_call: NA
clone_size: NA
j_call: TRBJ2-7
v_call: TRBV7-9

cdr3_aa: CASRDDRGGETQYF
cdr3_nt: TGTGCCAGCAGAGATGACAGGGGAGGGGAGACCCAGTACTTC
d_call: NA
clone_size: once
j_call: TRBJ2-5
v_call: TRBV2

cdr3_aa: CASSYPNRGWETQYF
cdr3_nt: TGTGCCAGCAGTTACCCGAACAGGGGTTGGGAGACCCAGTACTTC
d_call: TRBD1
clone_size: NA
j_call: TRBJ2-5
v_call: TRBV6-6

cdr3_aa: CASIKTSGSYEQYF
cdr3_nt: TGTGCCAGCATTAAGACTAGCGGGTCCTACGAGCAGTACTTC
d_call: TRBD2
clone_size: many
j_call: TRBJ2-7
v_call: TRBV2

cdr3_aa: CSARDRGDPFNQPQHF
cdr3_nt: TGCAGTGCTAGAGATAGGGGCGACCCTTTCAATCAGCCCCAGCATTTT
d_call: NA
clone_size: NA
j_call: TRBJ1-5
v_call: TRBV20-1

cdr3_aa: CSARNGQSNQPQHF
cdr3_nt: TGCAGTGCTAGGAACGGGCAGAGCAATCAGCCCCAGCATTTT
d_call: NA
clone_size: NA
j_call: TRBJ1-5
v_call: TRBV20-1

cdr3_aa: CASSRQGIENTIYF
cdr3_nt: TGTGCCAGCAGTCGACAGGGGATAGAAAACACCATATATTTT
d_call: TRBD1
clone_size: NA
j_call: TRBJ1-3
v_call: TRBV2

cdr3_aa: CASSEQGTQYF
cdr3_nt: TGTGCCAGCAGCGAGCAGGGGACCCAGTACTTC
d_call: NA
clone_size: many
j_call: TRBJ2-5
v_call: TRBV7-2

cdr3_aa: CASSPGTGSPLHF
cdr3_nt: TGTGCCAGCAGCCCGGGGACAGGTTCACCCCTCCACTTT
d_call: TRBD1
clone_size: many
j_call: TRBJ1-6
v_call: TRBV7-9

cdr3_aa: CASSLAGQPRYEQYF
cdr3_nt: TGTGCCAGCAGCTTGGCCGGGCAGCCTCGCTACGAGCAGTACTTC
d_call: NA
clone_size: few
j_call: TRBJ2-7
v_call: TRBV9

cdr3_aa: CSARDFKNTEAFF
cdr3_nt: TGCAGTGCTAGAGACTTCAAGAACACTGAAGCTTTCTTT
d_call: NA
clone_size: few
j_call: TRBJ1-1
v_call: TRBV20-1

cdr3_aa: CASSEGLRAGNTEAFF
cdr3_nt: TGTGCCAGCAGTGAAGGGTTAAGGGCAGGGAACACTGAAGCTTTCTTT
d_call: NA
clone_size: NA
j_call: TRBJ1-1
v_call: TRBV2

cdr3_aa: CANARGGYTF
cdr3_nt: TGTGCCAACGCCCGGGGTGGCTACACCTTC
d_call: NA
clone_size: many
j_call: TRBJ1-2
v_call: TRBV25-1

cdr3_aa: CASSHPDSRGNEQYF
cdr3_nt: TGTGCCAGCAGCCACCCTGACAGTCGCGGAAACGAGCAGTACTTC
d_call: NA
clone_size: NA
j_call: TRBJ2-7
v_call: TRBV10-3

cdr3_aa: CATSDRSSRGETQYF
cdr3_nt: TGTGCCACCAGCGATAGGTCATCTCGAGGGGAGACCCAGTACTTC
d_call: NA
clone_size: many
j_call: TRBJ2-5
v_call: TRBV24-1

cdr3_aa: CASRGERYSNQPQHF
cdr3_nt: TGTGCCAGCCGAGGGGAGAGATATAGCAATCAGCCCCAGCATTTT
d_call: NA
clone_size: NA
j_call: TRBJ1-5
v_call: TRBV19

cdr3_aa: CASSIRTGRNTEAFF
cdr3_nt: TGTGCCAGCAGTATACGGACAGGTCGGAACACTGAAGCTTTCTTT
d_call: TRBD1
clone_size: NA
j_call: TRBJ1-1
v_call: TRBV10-3

cdr3_aa: CSARGPGTNYGYTF
cdr3_nt: TGCAGTGCTAGGGGGCCAGGGACTAACTATGGCTACACCTTC
d_call: NA
clone_size: few
j_call: TRBJ1-2
v_call: TRBV20-1

cdr3_aa: CASSLTGVKTGELFF
cdr3_nt: TGTGCCAGCAGCCTGACGGGGGTAAAGACCGGGGAGCTGTTTTTT
d_call: NA
clone_size: NA
j_call: TRBJ2-2
v_call: TRBV2

cdr3_aa: CASSSGVYETQYF
cdr3_nt: TGCGCCAGCAGCTCCGGGGTGTACGAGACCCAGTACTTC
d_call: NA
clone_size: NA
j_call: TRBJ2-5
v_call: TRBV5-1

cdr3_aa: CATSRTSGSYEQYF
cdr3_nt: TGTGCCACCAGCAGGACTAGCGGGAGCTACGAGCAGTACTTC
d_call: TRBD2
clone_size: NA
j_call: TRBJ2-7
v_call: TRBV15

cdr3_aa: CSAGPPGLVYEQYF
cdr3_nt: TGCAGTGCTGGCCCGCCGGGACTAGTCTACGAGCAGTACTTC
d_call: TRBD2
clone_size: few
j_call: TRBJ2-7
v_call: TRBV20-1